This T cell receptor (beta chain) was obtained from a study of blood T cell repertoires in COVID-19. Study context: Both acute and convalescent COVID-19 samples were obtained from the United States, Italy and Spain.

In the original analysis: From reference gene primer amplification, estimates of nucleated cell counts were derived. Repertoires were generated with immunoSEQ multiplex PCR, while TCRdb's copy carries only in-frame clones and drops some. That table supplies the V and J calls and clone size; D and trimming were determined from the DNA. The sample holds 390,000 or so clones, about 87% seen once. This CDR3 contains 16 residues. Trimming at V came to 0 bases and at J to 5 bases, leaving 6 bases not matched to a gene. Germline CDR1 and CDR2: MNHEY and SVGAGI. Sequenced material: peripheral blood. The clonotype was recovered from a woman aged 25 to 39 with COVID-19, enrolled during active disease. The V gene is TRBV6-5, the J gene TRBJ2-2; 7 nucleotides line up with TRBD1. This CDR3 is CASSYSWDRSTGELFF. The CDR3 nucleotides are TGTGCCAGCAGTTACTCGTGGGACAGATCGACCGGGGAGCTGTTTTTT.